Detailed here is one TCR beta chain. Its specificity is not known. The V end was cut by 2 bases, the J end by 4 bases, with 8 bases between. The CDR3 extends over 13 amino acids. This sample stems from a study of CD8 T cells in ankylosing spondylitis. The study's findings and limits: Clones tied to disease were said to be significantly enriched in matched ankylosing spondylitis synovial fluid. Ankylosing spondylitis blood appeared to be characterized by a TCR beta motif of roughly eight highly homologous variants. Earlier work had already found some motif variants in reactive arthritis synovial fluid and blood.

Quantitative 5'-RACE with molecular barcodes was used to make the TCR beta libraries. TCRdb processed the 5' RACE reads anew with MiXCR; each CDR3 protein has one entry. The sample contains 30,000 to 35,000 distinct CDR3 sequences, approximately 28% of which appear only once. This clonotype originated in a male donor with ankylosing spondylitis. The chain carries TRBV12-3 or TRBV12-4 and TRBJ1-2; D call uncertain. Input material: synovial fluid, either unsorted or a sorted T cell fraction (not recorded which). The CDR3 protein is CASSLSASYGYTF. The CDR3 DNA sequence: TGTGCCAGCAGTTTATCGGCCTCCTATGGCTACACCTTC.